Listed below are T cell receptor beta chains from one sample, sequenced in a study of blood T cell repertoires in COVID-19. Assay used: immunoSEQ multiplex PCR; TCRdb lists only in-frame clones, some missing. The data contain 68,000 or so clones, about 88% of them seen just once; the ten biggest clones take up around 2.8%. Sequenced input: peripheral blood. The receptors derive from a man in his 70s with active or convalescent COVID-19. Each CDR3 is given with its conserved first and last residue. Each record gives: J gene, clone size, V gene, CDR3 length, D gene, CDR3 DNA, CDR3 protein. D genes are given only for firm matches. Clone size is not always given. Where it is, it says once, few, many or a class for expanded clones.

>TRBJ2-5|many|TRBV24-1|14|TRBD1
TGTGCCACCAGTGATTCCAGGGGGCCGGAGACCCAGTACTTC
CATSDSRGPETQYF
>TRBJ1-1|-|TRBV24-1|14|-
TGTGCCACCAGTGGCGCCGGGGAGGGAGGCCAAGCTTTCTTT
CATSGAGEGGQAFF
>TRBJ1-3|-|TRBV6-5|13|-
TGTGCCAGCAGCTCTCCCCGTGGAAACACCATATATTTT
CASSSPRGNTIYF
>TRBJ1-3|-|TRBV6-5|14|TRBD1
TGTGCCAGTGATACAGGGGGCCTTGGAAACACCATATATTTT
CASDTGGLGNTIYF
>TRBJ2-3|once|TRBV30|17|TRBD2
TGTGCCTGGAGTGCGCCCCCTCTAGCGGGGTGGTGGGATACGCAGTATTTT
CAWSAPPLAGWWDTQYF
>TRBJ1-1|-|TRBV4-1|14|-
TGCGCCAGCAGCCAGGGACTTCGGAACACTGAAGCTTTCTTT
CASSQGLRNTEAFF
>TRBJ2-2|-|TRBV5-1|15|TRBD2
TGCGCCAGCAGCCGACTAGCGGGAGAAACCGGGGAGCTGTTTTTT
CASSRLAGETGELFF
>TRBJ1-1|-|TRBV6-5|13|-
TGTGCCAGCAGTCCCACCGGGAGGCCGAAGGCTTTCTTT
CASSPTGRPKAFF
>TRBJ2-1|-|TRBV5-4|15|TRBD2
TGTGCCAGCAGCGGGGGACTAGCGGGGATCAATGAGCAGTTCTTC
CASSGGLAGINEQFF
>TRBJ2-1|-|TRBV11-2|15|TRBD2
TGTGCCAGCAGCTACACTAGCGGGCAGTATGGTGAGCAGTTCTTC
CASSYTSGQYGEQFF